This TCR beta chain appears in the sequencing data of a study of T cells in Graves' hyperthyroidism and ophthalmopathy. This CDR3 is built from 16 residues. CDR1 MNHEY and CDR2 SMNVEV come from the germline V gene (reference sequence). With 5 bases clipped from V and 9 bases from J, the junction kept 12 bases outside the gene matches. Overall study results and limits: The model predicted ophthalmopathy a median about 6.6 months before onset. Also found in blood were most expanded thyroid clonotypes above 0.001.

RNA transcripts provided the source from which TCR beta CDR3 regions were amplified. A first-round RT-PCR of the TCR CDR3 used the HTBI primer set. TCRdb re-called the multiplex PCR reads through MiXCR, storing one row per CDR3 protein. The table records 350,000 to 400,000 distinct CDR3 sequences, 15% of them present only once. For this clonotype: The antigen is undetermined.

Hyperthyroidism of Graves' type that showed no ophthalmopathy progression within 18 months was stable. Each 10 ml fresh peripheral blood draw supplied the PBMCs. The sample comprised blood. This TCR was sampled from a woman in her thirties with Graves' hyperthyroidism. The chain couples TRBV27 to TRBJ2-1; TRBD2 matches at 11 bases. The CDR3 loop is CASSALAGESRGEQFF. In DNA, the CDR3 is TGTGCCAGCAGTGCACTAGCGGGAGAGTCGAGAGGTGAGCAGTTCTTC.